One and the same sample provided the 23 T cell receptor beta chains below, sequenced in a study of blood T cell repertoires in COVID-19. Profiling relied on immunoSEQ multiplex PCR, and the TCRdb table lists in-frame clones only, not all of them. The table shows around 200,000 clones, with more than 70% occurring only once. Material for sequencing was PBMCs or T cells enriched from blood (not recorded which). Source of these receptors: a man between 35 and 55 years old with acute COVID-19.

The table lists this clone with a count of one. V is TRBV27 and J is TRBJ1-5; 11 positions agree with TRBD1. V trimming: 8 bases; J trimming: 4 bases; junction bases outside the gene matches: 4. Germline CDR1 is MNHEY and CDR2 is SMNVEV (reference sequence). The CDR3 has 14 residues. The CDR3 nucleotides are TGTGCCAGCCGGACAGGGGGCGGAAATCAGCCCCAGCATTTT. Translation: CASRTGGGNQPQHF.

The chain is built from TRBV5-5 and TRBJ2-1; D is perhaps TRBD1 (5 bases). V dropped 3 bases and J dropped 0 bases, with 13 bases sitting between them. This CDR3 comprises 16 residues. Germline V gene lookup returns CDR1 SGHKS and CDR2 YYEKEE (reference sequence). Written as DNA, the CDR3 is TGTGCCAGCAGCTGGACAATTAACCTCTCCTACAATGAGCAGTTCTTC. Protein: CASSWTINLSYNEQFF. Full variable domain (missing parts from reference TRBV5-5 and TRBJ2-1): DAGVTQSPTHLIKTRGQQVTLRCSPISGHKSVSWYQQVLGQGPQFIFQYYEKEERGRGNFPDRFSARQFPNYSSELNVNALLLGDSALYLCASSWTINLSYNEQFFGPGTRLTVL.

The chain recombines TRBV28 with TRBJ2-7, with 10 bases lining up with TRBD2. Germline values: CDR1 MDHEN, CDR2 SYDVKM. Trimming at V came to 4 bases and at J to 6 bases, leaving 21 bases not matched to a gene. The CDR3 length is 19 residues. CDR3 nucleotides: TGTGCCAGCAGTTCCCCCCTGGTAGCGGGAGGATTAGTCCGAGTCGAGCAGTACTTC. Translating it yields CASSSPLVAGGLVRVEQYF.

As DNA, the CDR3 is TGTGCCAGCAGTTACGTGGAGAACACCATATATTTT. Its protein is CASSYVENTIYF. The rearrangement links TRBV6-6 to TRBJ1-3; D gene uncertain. The germline V and J ends were trimmed by 2 bases and 7 bases, with 6 bases remaining between them. The germline gives CDR1 MNHNY, CDR2 SVGAGI (reference sequence). The CDR3 has 12 amino acids.

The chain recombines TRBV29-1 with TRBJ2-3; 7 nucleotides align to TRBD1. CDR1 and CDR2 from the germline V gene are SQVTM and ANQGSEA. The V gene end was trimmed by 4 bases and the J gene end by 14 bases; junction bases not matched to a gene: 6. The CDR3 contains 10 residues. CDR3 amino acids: CSVADRDRYF. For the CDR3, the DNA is TGCAGCGTTGCTGACAGGGATAGGTATTTT.

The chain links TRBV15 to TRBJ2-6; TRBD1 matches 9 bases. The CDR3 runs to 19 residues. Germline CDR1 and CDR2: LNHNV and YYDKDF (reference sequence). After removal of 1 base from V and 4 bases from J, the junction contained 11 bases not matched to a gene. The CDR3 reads CATSRAQQGAFTGANVLTF. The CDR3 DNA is TGTGCCACCAGCAGAGCGCAACAGGGGGCCTTTACCGGGGCCAACGTCCTGACTTTC.

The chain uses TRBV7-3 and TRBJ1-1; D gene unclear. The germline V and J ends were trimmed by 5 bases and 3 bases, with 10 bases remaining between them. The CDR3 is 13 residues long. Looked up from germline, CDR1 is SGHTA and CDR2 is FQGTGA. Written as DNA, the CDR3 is TGTGCCAGCAGCCACGTCCGGGACACTGAAGCTTTCTTT. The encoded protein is CASSHVRDTEAFF. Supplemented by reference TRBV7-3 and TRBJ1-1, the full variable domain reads GAGVSQTPSNKVTEKGKYVELRCDPISGHTALYWYRQSLGQGPEFLIYFQGTGAADDSGLPNDRFFAVRPEGSVSTLKIQRTERGDSAVYLCASSHVRDTEAFFGQGTRLTVV.

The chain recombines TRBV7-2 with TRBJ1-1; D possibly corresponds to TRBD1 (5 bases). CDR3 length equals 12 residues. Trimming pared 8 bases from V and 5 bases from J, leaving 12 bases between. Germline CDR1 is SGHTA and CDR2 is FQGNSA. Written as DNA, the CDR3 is TGTGCCAGCTCAGGGTTGTGGACTGAAGCTTTCTTT. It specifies CASSGLWTEAFF.

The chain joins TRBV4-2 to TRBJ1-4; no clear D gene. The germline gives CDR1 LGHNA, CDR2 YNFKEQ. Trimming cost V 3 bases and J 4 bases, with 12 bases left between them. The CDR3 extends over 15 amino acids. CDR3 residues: CASSQTQSSNEKLFF. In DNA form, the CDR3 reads TGTGCCAGCAGCCAGACACAATCGAGTAATGAAAAACTGTTTTTT.

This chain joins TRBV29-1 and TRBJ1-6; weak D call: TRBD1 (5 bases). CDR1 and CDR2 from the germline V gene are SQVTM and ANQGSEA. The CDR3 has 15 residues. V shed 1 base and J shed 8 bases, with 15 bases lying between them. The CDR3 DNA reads TGCAGCGTTGAAGGTACCGGGGGTTGTGATTCACCCCTCCACTTT. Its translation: CSVEGTGGCDSPLHF.

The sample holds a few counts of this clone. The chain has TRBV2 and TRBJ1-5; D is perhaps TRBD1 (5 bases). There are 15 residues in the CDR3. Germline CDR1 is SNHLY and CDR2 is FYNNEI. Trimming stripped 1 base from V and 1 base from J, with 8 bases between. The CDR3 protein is CASSEVGGSNQPQHF. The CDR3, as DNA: TGTGCCAGCAGTGAAGTGGGGGGGAGCAATCAGCCCCAGCATTTT.

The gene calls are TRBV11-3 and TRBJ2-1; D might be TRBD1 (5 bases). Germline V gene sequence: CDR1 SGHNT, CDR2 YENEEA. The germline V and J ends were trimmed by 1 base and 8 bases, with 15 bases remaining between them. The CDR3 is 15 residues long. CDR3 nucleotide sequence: TGTGCCAGCAGCTTAGGACGGACACCCATCGATGAGCAGTTCTTC. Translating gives CASSLGRTPIDEQFF.

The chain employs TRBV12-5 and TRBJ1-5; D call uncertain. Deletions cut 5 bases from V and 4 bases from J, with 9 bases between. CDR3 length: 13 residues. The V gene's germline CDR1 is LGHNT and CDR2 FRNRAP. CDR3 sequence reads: CASGPGVNQPQHF. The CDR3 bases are TGTGCTAGTGGTCCCGGAGTTAATCAGCCCCAGCATTTT.

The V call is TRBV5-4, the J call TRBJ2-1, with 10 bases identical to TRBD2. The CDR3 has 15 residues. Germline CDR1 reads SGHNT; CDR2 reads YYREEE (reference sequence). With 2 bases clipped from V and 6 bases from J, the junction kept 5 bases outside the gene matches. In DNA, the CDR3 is TGTGCCAGCAGCTTAAGGACTAGCGGACGCAATGAGCAGTTCTTC. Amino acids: CASSLRTSGRNEQFF.

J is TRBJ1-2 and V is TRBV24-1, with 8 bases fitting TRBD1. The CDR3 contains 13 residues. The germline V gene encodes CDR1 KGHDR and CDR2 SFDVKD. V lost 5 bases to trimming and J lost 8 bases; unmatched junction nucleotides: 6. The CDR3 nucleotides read TGTGCCACCAGTGCCAGGGGGCGGCAAGGCTACACCTTC. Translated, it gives CATSARGRQGYTF.

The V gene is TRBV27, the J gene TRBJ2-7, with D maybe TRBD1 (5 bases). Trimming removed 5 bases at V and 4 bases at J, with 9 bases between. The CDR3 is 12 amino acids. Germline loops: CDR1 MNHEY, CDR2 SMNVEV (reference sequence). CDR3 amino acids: CASSHQGYEQYF. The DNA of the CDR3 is TGTGCCAGCAGTCACCAGGGTTACGAGCAGTACTTC.

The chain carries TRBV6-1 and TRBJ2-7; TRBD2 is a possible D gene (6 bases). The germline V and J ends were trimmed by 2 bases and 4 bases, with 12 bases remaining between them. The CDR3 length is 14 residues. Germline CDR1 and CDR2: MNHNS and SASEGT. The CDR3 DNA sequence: TGTGCCAGCAGTGAATTGGAGGGGTGGTACGAGCAGTACTTC. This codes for CASSELEGWYEQYF.

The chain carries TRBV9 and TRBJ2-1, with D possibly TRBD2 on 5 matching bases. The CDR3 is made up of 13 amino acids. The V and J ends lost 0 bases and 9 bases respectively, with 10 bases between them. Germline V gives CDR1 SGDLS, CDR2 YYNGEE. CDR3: CASSVGGLGEQFF. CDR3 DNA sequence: TGTGCCAGCAGCGTAGGAGGGTTGGGTGAGCAGTTCTTC.

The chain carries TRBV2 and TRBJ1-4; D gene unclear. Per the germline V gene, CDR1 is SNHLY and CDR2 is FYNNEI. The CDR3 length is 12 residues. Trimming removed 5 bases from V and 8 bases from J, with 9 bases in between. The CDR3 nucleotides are TGTGCCAGCAGTCGCGATACGGAAAAACTGTTTTTT. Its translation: CASSRDTEKLFF.

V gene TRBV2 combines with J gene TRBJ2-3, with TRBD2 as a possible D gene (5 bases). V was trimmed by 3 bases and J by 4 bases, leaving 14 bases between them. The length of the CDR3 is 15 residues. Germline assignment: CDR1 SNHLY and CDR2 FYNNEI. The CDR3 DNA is TGTGCCAGCAGTGACCTCGGGGTGGGCCCAGATACGCAGTATTTT. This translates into CASSDLGVGPDTQYF.

In DNA form, the CDR3 reads TGTGCCATCAGGCCCGGACAGGGGGAGGCTGAAGCTTTCTTT. As protein: CAIRPGQGEAEAFF. V gene TRBV10-3 combines with J gene TRBJ1-1; TRBD1 aligns across 10 bases. V shed 6 bases, J shed 6 bases, and the junction held 7 bases outside the gene matches. Germline V gene lookup returns CDR1 ENHRY and CDR2 SYGVKD. The length of the CDR3 is 14 residues.

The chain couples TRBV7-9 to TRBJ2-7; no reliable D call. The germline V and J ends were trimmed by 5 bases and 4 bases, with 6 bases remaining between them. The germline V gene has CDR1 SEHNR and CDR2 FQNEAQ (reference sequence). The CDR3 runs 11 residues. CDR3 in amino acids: CASSPRYEQYF. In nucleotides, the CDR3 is TGTGCCAGCAGCCCCAGGTACGAGCAGTACTTC. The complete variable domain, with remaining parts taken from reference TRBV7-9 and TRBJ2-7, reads DTGVSQNPRHKITKRGQNVTFRCDPISEHNRLYWYRQTLGQGPEFLTYFQNEAQLEKSRLLSDRFSAERPKGSFSTLEIQRTEQGDSAMYLCASSPRYEQYFGPGTRLTVT.

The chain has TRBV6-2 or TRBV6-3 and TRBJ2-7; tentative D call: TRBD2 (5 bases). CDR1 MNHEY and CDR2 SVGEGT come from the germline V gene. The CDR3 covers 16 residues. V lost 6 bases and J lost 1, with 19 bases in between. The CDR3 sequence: CASSLHSPRASYEQYF. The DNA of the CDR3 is TGTGCCAGCAGCCTCCACTCCCCGAGGGCATCCTACGAGCAGTACTTC.